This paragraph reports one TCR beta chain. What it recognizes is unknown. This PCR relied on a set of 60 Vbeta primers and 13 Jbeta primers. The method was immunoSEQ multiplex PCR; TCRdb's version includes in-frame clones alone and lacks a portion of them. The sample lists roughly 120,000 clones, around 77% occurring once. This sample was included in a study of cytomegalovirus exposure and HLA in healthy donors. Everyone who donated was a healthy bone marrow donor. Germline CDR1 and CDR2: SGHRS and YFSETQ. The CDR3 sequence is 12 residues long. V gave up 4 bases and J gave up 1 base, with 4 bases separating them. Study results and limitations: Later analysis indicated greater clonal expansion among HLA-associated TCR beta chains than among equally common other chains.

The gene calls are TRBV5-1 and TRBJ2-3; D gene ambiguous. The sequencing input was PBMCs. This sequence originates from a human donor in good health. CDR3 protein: CASSRGTDTQYF. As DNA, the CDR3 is TGCGCCAGCAGCCGCGGCACAGATACGCAGTATTTT.